This TCR beta chain was recorded in a study of T-cell memory formation after mild COVID-19. TCRdb used MiXCR to reprocess the 5' RACE reads, holding one entry per CDR3 protein. The data contain approximately 400,000 distinct CDR3 sequences, 24% of them singletons. The sample holds a few counts of this clonotype. Its cognate antigen is unknown. Germline V gives CDR1 MNHEY, CDR2 SVGAGI. CDR3 size: 18 residues. The V gene lost 5 bases and the J gene lost 3 bases, with 23 bases spanning the gap. Study observations and caveats: Contracting clones, day 15 to 85, had balanced CD4/CD8, and later expanders favored CD4+.

The sequence came from an adult woman who had mild COVID-19 (a few samples of this study predate the infection). Cell type and time point are not known. Sequenced: PBMCs or a T cell subset sorted from them (not recorded which). The rearrangement joins TRBV6-5 to TRBJ2-1, with D possibly being TRBD2 (6 bases). CDR3 residues: CASSPGVVQWVGYNEQFF. In nucleotides, the CDR3 is TGTGCCAGCAGTCCGGGGGTAGTACAGTGGGTTGGCTACAATGAGCAGTTCTTC.